This is a list of T cell receptor beta chains from one sample in a study of T-cell memory formation after mild COVID-19. TCRdb re-derived calls from the 5' RACE reads in MiXCR, one entry per CDR3 protein. The sample has fewer than 700,000 distinct CDR3 sequences, roughly 18% seen once; the top ten hold around 12%. Sequenced material: PBMCs or a T cell subset sorted from them (not recorded which). The receptors stem from an adult woman who had mild COVID-19 (a few samples of this study predate the infection). Cell type and time point are not known. CDR3s include the opening cysteine and the closing phenylalanine or tryptophan. A D gene is named only where the DNA matches it firmly. Some rows have no size entry. The others give once, few or many, or a class for an expanded clone.

v_gene: TRBV7-9; j_gene: TRBJ2-1; d_gene: TRBD2; abundance: few; CDR3aa: CASSLERGRGQFF; CDR3nt: TGTGCCAGCAGCTTAGAGCGGGGCCGAGGGCAGTTCTTC
v_gene: TRBV4-3; j_gene: TRBJ2-7; d_gene: TRBD1; abundance: few; CDR3aa: CASSQGTGQWSSYEQYF; CDR3nt: TGCGCCAGCAGCCAAGGAACGGGACAGTGGAGCTCCTACGAGCAGTACTTC
v_gene: TRBV15; j_gene: TRBJ2-7; d_gene: -; abundance: -; CDR3aa: CATSRDPQPGALLYEQYF; CDR3nt: TGTGCCACCAGCAGAGATCCTCAACCGGGGGCCCTACTTTACGAGCAGTACTTC
v_gene: TRBV19; j_gene: TRBJ2-7; d_gene: -; abundance: -; CDR3aa: CASRSGGPPYEQYF; CDR3nt: TGTGCCAGTAGATCTGGGGGACCGCCCTACGAGCAGTACTTC
v_gene: TRBV24-1; j_gene: TRBJ2-5; d_gene: -; abundance: many; CDR3aa: CATSDTKNRKETQYF; CDR3nt: TGTGCCACCAGTGATACTAAGAATCGGAAAGAGACCCAGTACTTC
v_gene: TRBV29-1; j_gene: TRBJ1-1; d_gene: TRBD1; abundance: -; CDR3aa: CSVATGEGTEAFF; CDR3nt: TGCAGCGTAGCCACAGGGGAGGGCACTGAAGCTTTCTTT
v_gene: TRBV4-3; j_gene: TRBJ2-3; d_gene: TRBD1; abundance: few; CDR3aa: CASSQKDREGPDTQYF; CDR3nt: TGCGCCAGCAGCCAGAAGGACAGGGAAGGCCCAGATACGCAGTATTTT
v_gene: TRBV3-1; j_gene: TRBJ2-2; d_gene: -; abundance: -; CDR3aa: CASSQVIAGELFF; CDR3nt: TGTGCCAGCAGCCAAGTGATCGCCGGGGAGCTGTTTTTT
v_gene: TRBV3-1; j_gene: TRBJ2-7; d_gene: -; abundance: few; CDR3aa: CASSQGSPGKVYF; CDR3nt: TGTGCCAGCAGCCAGGGCAGCCCGGGAAAGGTCTACTTC
v_gene: TRBV20-1; j_gene: TRBJ2-1; d_gene: -; abundance: -; CDR3aa: CSARVSLGGGFGEQFF; CDR3nt: TGCAGTGCTAGAGTCAGTCTCGGGGGAGGTTTTGGTGAGCAGTTCTTC
v_gene: TRBV29-1; j_gene: TRBJ1-2; d_gene: -; abundance: -; CDR3aa: CSVQGGSLYGYTF; CDR3nt: TGCAGCGTTCAAGGAGGGTCCCTTTATGGCTACACCTTC
v_gene: TRBV2; j_gene: TRBJ2-7; d_gene: TRBD2; abundance: -; CDR3aa: CASSAVLAGDEQYF; CDR3nt: TGTGCCAGCAGTGCAGTCCTAGCGGGAGACGAGCAGTACTTC
v_gene: TRBV3-1; j_gene: TRBJ1-2; d_gene: -; abundance: few; CDR3aa: CASSQGPASNYGYTF; CDR3nt: TGTGCCAGCAGCCAAGGCCCCGCCTCTAACTATGGCTACACCTTC
v_gene: TRBV12-3/TRBV12-4; j_gene: TRBJ2-3; d_gene: TRBD1; abundance: few; CDR3aa: CASRQGEVDTQYF; CDR3nt: TGTGCCAGCAGACAGGGGGAGGTAGATACGCAGTATTTT
v_gene: TRBV6-5; j_gene: TRBJ1-1; d_gene: -; abundance: few; CDR3aa: CASSYTPKVSNTEAFF; CDR3nt: TGTGCCAGCAGTTACACCCCTAAGGTCTCCAACACTGAAGCTTTCTTT
v_gene: TRBV10-3; j_gene: TRBJ2-7; d_gene: -; abundance: -; CDR3aa: CAITKKGGGSYEQYF; CDR3nt: TGTGCCATCACCAAAAAAGGTGGGGGGTCCTACGAGCAGTACTTC
v_gene: TRBV5-4; j_gene: TRBJ1-2; d_gene: -; abundance: -; CDR3aa: CASSFFPGSNYGYTF; CDR3nt: TGTGCCAGCAGCTTTTTCCCCGGGTCCAACTATGGCTACACCTTC
v_gene: TRBV7-9; j_gene: TRBJ2-7; d_gene: TRBD1; abundance: -; CDR3aa: CASSLGTGPKCEQYF; CDR3nt: TGTGCCAGCAGCTTAGGGACAGGGCCAAAGTGCGAGCAGTACTTC
v_gene: TRBV6-1; j_gene: TRBJ2-1; d_gene: -; abundance: -; CDR3aa: CASRGLGEQFF; CDR3nt: TGTGCCAGCAGGGGCTTAGGTGAGCAGTTCTTC
v_gene: TRBV20-1; j_gene: TRBJ2-4; d_gene: -; abundance: -; CDR3aa: CSAKVAKNIQYF; CDR3nt: TGCAGTGCTAAGGTCGCCAAAAACATTCAGTACTTC
v_gene: TRBV6-5; j_gene: TRBJ2-1; d_gene: -; abundance: many; CDR3aa: CASSYGNEQFF; CDR3nt: TGTGCCAGCAGTTACGGCAATGAGCAGTTCTTC
v_gene: TRBV7-2; j_gene: TRBJ2-1; d_gene: TRBD2; abundance: few; CDR3aa: CASSLGLAGGPEQFF; CDR3nt: TGTGCCAGCAGCTTAGGGCTAGCGGGGGGGCCCGAGCAGTTCTTC
v_gene: TRBV4-1; j_gene: TRBJ2-7; d_gene: -; abundance: -; CDR3aa: CASSQGRGELWEQYF; CDR3nt: TGCGCCAGCAGCCAAGGCAGGGGAGAACTGTGGGAGCAGTACTTC
v_gene: TRBV27; j_gene: TRBJ2-3; d_gene: -; abundance: -; CDR3aa: CASRNGGRTDTQYF; CDR3nt: TGTGCCAGCAGGAATGGGGGCCGCACAGATACGCAGTATTTT
v_gene: TRBV7-9; j_gene: TRBJ2-5; d_gene: TRBD1; abundance: -; CDR3aa: CASSSLDRGQETQYF; CDR3nt: TGTGCCAGCAGCTCCTTGGACAGGGGTCAAGAGACCCAGTACTTC
v_gene: TRBV7-9; j_gene: TRBJ2-3; d_gene: TRBD2; abundance: -; CDR3aa: CASSLALGEGLVTDTQYF; CDR3nt: TGTGCCAGCAGCTTAGCGCTGGGGGAGGGCCTCGTCACAGATACGCAGTATTTT
v_gene: TRBV6-2/TRBV6-3; j_gene: TRBJ2-3; d_gene: -; abundance: -; CDR3aa: CASSSHRDHTDTQYF; CDR3nt: TGTGCCAGCAGTTCCCACCGGGACCACACAGATACGCAGTATTTT
v_gene: TRBV4-2; j_gene: TRBJ2-7; d_gene: TRBD2; abundance: -; CDR3aa: CACSHALAVYEQYF; CDR3nt: TGTGCCTGCAGCCACGCACTAGCGGTATACGAGCAGTACTTC
v_gene: TRBV6-5; j_gene: TRBJ1-1; d_gene: TRBD1; abundance: -; CDR3aa: CASGGDRLNTEAFF; CDR3nt: TGTGCCAGCGGGGGGGACAGGCTGAACACTGAAGCTTTCTTT
v_gene: TRBV5-1; j_gene: TRBJ2-7; d_gene: TRBD1; abundance: many; CDR3aa: CASSEGTAIQVF; CDR3nt: TGCGCCAGCAGCGAGGGGACAGCCATACAAGTCTTC
v_gene: TRBV14; j_gene: TRBJ1-2; d_gene: -; abundance: once; CDR3aa: CASSQGGSGSYGYTF; CDR3nt: TGTGCCAGCAGCCAAGGTGGATCGGGGAGCTATGGCTACACCTTC
v_gene: TRBV5-1; j_gene: TRBJ2-1; d_gene: -; abundance: -; CDR3aa: CASSKDRSGSNEQFF; CDR3nt: TGCGCCAGCAGTAAGGACCGTTCGGGATCCAATGAGCAGTTCTTC
v_gene: TRBV7-9; j_gene: TRBJ2-7; d_gene: TRBD1; abundance: -; CDR3aa: CASNPIQGAYEQYF; CDR3nt: TGTGCCAGCAACCCCATACAGGGGGCCTACGAGCAGTACTTC
v_gene: TRBV24-1; j_gene: TRBJ2-1; d_gene: TRBD2; abundance: -; CDR3aa: CATSDRRTSGGIYNEQFF; CDR3nt: TGTGCCACCAGTGACCGACGGACTAGCGGGGGAATCTACAATGAGCAGTTCTTC
v_gene: TRBV29-1; j_gene: TRBJ2-1; d_gene: -; abundance: -; CDR3aa: CSAKQGGQFF; CDR3nt: TGCAGCGCAAAACAGGGTGGGCAGTTCTTC
v_gene: TRBV5-1; j_gene: TRBJ2-7; d_gene: -; abundance: -; CDR3aa: CASYGLDAHEQYF; CDR3nt: TGCGCCAGTTATGGACTCGACGCCCACGAGCAGTACTTC
v_gene: TRBV5-4; j_gene: TRBJ1-1; d_gene: -; abundance: -; CDR3aa: CASSHGRTEAFF; CDR3nt: TGTGCCAGCAGCCACGGACGAACTGAAGCTTTCTTT
v_gene: TRBV7-2; j_gene: TRBJ1-2; d_gene: -; abundance: many; CDR3aa: CASSYHLRGSYTF; CDR3nt: TGTGCCAGCAGCTATCACTTAAGAGGAAGCTACACCTTC
v_gene: TRBV5-1; j_gene: TRBJ1-4; d_gene: TRBD1; abundance: few; CDR3aa: CASRFQGAVGEKLFF; CDR3nt: TGCGCCAGCAGGTTTCAGGGGGCAGTCGGTGAAAAACTGTTTTTT
v_gene: TRBV4-2; j_gene: TRBJ1-5; d_gene: -; abundance: -; CDR3aa: CASSQAGYDNQPQHF; CDR3nt: TGTGCCAGCAGCCAAGCAGGGTATGACAATCAGCCCCAGCATTTT
v_gene: TRBV3-1; j_gene: TRBJ2-3; d_gene: TRBD2; abundance: -; CDR3aa: CASSLVGASGRNTQYF; CDR3nt: TGTGCCAGCAGCCTGGTCGGGGCTAGCGGGAGAAATACGCAGTATTTT
v_gene: TRBV6-2/TRBV6-3; j_gene: TRBJ1-5; d_gene: -; abundance: -; CDR3aa: CASSWDGFNQPQHF; CDR3nt: TGTGCCAGCAGTTGGGACGGCTTCAATCAGCCCCAGCATTTT
v_gene: TRBV19; j_gene: TRBJ2-3; d_gene: TRBD2; abundance: -; CDR3aa: CASTVAGLRTDTQYF; CDR3nt: TGTGCCAGTACCGTAGCGGGTCTGAGGACAGATACGCAGTATTTT
v_gene: TRBV11-2; j_gene: TRBJ2-1; d_gene: TRBD1; abundance: -; CDR3aa: CASSLPGTGGGHEQFF; CDR3nt: TGTGCCAGCAGCTTACCCGGGACAGGGGGAGGCCATGAGCAGTTCTTC
v_gene: TRBV3-1; j_gene: TRBJ2-1; d_gene: TRBD2; abundance: -; CDR3aa: CASRTSGGVFNEQFF; CDR3nt: TGTGCCAGCAGGACTAGCGGGGGGGTTTTCAATGAGCAGTTCTTC
v_gene: TRBV3-1; j_gene: TRBJ1-1; d_gene: -; abundance: few; CDR3aa: CASSARGGWTTEAFF; CDR3nt: TGTGCCAGCAGCGCCCGGGGGGGCTGGACGACTGAAGCTTTCTTT
v_gene: TRBV5-1; j_gene: TRBJ2-7; d_gene: TRBD2; abundance: -; CDR3aa: CASSLERLQAGEQYF; CDR3nt: TGCGCCAGCAGCTTGGAGCGCCTCCAAGCGGGAGAGCAGTACTTC
v_gene: TRBV4-2; j_gene: TRBJ2-5; d_gene: TRBD1; abundance: few; CDR3aa: CASSAQGAQKTQYF; CDR3nt: TGTGCCAGCAGCGCACAGGGGGCGCAGAAGACCCAGTACTTC
v_gene: TRBV5-6; j_gene: TRBJ1-3; d_gene: -; abundance: -; CDR3aa: CASSLLDSGYTIYF; CDR3nt: TGTGCCAGCAGCTTGCTGGACAGTGGGTACACCATATATTTT
v_gene: TRBV12-3/TRBV12-4; j_gene: TRBJ1-1; d_gene: -; abundance: few; CDR3aa: CASSLKGRGVAQNTEAFF; CDR3nt: TGTGCCAGCAGTTTAAAAGGGCGGGGAGTGGCGCAAAACACTGAAGCTTTCTTT
v_gene: TRBV24-1; j_gene: TRBJ2-1; d_gene: TRBD1; abundance: -; CDR3aa: CATSDSRDRAHEQFF; CDR3nt: TGTGCCACCAGTGATTCCCGGGACAGGGCTCATGAGCAGTTCTTC